The rows below give T cell receptor beta chains drawn from one sample of a study of prognosis after radiotherapy for stage I lung cancer. TCRdb reprocessed the multiplex PCR reads with MiXCR, giving one entry per CDR3 protein. This sample has about 51,000 distinct CDR3 sequences, with about a third found just once. The sample was PBMCs, taken before or after stereotactic body radiation therapy (not recorded which). The receptors stem from a donor over 45 with non-small cell lung cancer. CDR3s include the opening cysteine and the closing phenylalanine or tryptophan. Only part of the rows carry a size: once, few, many, or a class if the clone is expanded.

clone_size	v_call	cdr3_aa
-	TRBV2	CASSDRGLAIAGTDTQYF
many	TRBV2	CASRDPGQVNYGYTF
many	TRBV2	CASSAGPGGNEKLFF
many	TRBV4-3	CASSQRPYNEQFF
medium-sized	TRBV5-1	CASSYRLSGSSSYNSPLHF
many	TRBV6-1	CASMRQSTNEKLFF
many	TRBV7-2	CASSPRDPFYEQYF
many	TRBV7-2	CASSVARYGGYTF
many	TRBV14	CASSHGPSYGYTF
many	TRBV12-3/TRBV12-4	CASSAQETQYF
many	TRBV5-6	CASSLGSPEQFF
few	TRBV6-1	CASIPPPLAGGIVHEQYF
many	TRBV7-2	CASSLIAWAPDSPQHF
-	TRBV20-1	CSATGLAGANTWELFF
many	TRBV18	CASSGQKETQYF
many	TRBV4-3	CASSQDPPRGLDSDTGELFF
many	TRBV20-1	CSANRGGYEQYF
many	TRBV20-1	CSAREGVTYEQYF
many	TRBV7-8	CASSLEMQVPVLTF
many	TRBV5-1	CASSPGDAFSNISPLHF
many	TRBV19	CASSSGQGKEDGYTF
many	TRBV6-1	CASSLQGAAPREQFF
many	TRBV20-1	CSARVRGRFTQYF
once	TRBV4-1	CASSLAGRGIYGYTF
-	TRBV6-2/TRBV6-3	CASSESGPAGGYEQYF
many	TRBV6-1	CASSGVLRGEQFF
-	TRBV11-3	CASKHRAVTEAFF
many	TRBV9	CASSVGPGGRGNEQFF
many	TRBV3-2	CASRNLTGGF
-	TRBV10-3	CAISDSERSGQYF
many	TRBV7-8	CASTQGGGRVNEQFF
many	TRBV25-1	CASSREGFLNEQFF
-	TRBV20-1	CSARFPSGNTIYF
many	TRBV20-1	CSAGRADTQYF
many	TRBV7-9	CASSRRTVYNSPLHF
many	TRBV4-1	CASSHLGLAATGELFF
-	TRBV6-1	CASSELDWGEDTQYF